The clone carrying this TCR beta chain was counted a single time. The V gene lost 3 bases and the J gene lost 3 bases, with 9 bases spanning the gap. Germline V lookup: CDR1 MNHEY, CDR2 SMNVEV (reference sequence). The CDR3 has 14 amino acids. The data belong to a study of T cell changes during pregnancy in multiple sclerosis. Profiling relied on immunoSEQ multiplex PCR, and the TCRdb table lists in-frame clones only, not all of them. The sample lists around 92,000 clones; almost 95% were seen once. The chain uses TRBV27 and TRBJ1-5; a weak D match, TRBD1 (5 bases). The TCR was taken from a female donor with multiple sclerosis, enrolled in a pregnancy study. The material sequenced was peripheral blood, taken in the third trimester of pregnancy. The CDR3 DNA reads as TGTGCCAGCAGTTTCGGACACAACAATCAGCCCCAGCATTTT. It yields the protein CASSFGHNNQPQHF.